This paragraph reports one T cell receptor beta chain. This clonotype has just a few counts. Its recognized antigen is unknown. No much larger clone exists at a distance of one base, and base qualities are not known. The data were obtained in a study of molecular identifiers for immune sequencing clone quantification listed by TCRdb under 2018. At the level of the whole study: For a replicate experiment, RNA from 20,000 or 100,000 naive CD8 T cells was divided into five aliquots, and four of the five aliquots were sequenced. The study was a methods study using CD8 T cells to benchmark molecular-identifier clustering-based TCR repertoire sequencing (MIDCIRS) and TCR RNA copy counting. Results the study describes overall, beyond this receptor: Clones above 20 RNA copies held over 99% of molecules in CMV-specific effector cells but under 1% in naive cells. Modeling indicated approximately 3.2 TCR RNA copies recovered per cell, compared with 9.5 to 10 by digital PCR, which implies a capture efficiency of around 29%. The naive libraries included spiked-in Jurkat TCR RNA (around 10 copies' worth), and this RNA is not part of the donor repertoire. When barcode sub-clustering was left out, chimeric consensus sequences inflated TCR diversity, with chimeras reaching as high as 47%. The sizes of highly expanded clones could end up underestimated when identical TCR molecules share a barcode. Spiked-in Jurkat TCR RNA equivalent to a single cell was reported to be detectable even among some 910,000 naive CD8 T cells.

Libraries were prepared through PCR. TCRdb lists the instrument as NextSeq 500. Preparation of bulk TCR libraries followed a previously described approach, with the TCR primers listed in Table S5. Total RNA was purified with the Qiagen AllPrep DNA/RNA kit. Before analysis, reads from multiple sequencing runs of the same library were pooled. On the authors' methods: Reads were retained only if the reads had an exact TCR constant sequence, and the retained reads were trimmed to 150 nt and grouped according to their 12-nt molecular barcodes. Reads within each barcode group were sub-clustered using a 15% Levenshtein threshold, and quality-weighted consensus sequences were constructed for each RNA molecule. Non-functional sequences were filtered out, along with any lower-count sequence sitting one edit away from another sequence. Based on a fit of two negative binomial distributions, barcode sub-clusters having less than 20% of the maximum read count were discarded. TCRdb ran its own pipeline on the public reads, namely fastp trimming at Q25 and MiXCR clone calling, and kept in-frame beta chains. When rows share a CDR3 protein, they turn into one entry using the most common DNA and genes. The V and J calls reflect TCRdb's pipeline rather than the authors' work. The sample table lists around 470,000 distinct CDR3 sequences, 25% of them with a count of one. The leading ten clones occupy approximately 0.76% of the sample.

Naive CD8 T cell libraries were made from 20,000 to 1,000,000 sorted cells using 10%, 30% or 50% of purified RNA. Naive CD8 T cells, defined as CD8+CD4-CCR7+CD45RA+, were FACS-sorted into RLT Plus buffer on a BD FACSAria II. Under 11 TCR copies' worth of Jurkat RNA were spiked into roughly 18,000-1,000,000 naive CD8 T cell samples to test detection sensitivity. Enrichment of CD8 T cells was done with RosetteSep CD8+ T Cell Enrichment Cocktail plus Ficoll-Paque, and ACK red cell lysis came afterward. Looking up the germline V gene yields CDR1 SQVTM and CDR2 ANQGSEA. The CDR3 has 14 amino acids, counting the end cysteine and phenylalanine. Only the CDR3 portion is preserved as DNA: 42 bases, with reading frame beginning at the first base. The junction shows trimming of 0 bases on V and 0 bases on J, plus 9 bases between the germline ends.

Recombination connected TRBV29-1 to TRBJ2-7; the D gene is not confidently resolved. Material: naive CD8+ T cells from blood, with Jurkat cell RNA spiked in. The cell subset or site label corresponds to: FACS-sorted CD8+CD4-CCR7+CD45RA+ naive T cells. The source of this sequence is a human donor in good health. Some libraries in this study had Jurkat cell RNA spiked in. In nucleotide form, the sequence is TGCAGCGTTGAAGATGGCGTGCACTCCTACGAGCAGTACTTC. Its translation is CSVEDGVHSYEQYF.